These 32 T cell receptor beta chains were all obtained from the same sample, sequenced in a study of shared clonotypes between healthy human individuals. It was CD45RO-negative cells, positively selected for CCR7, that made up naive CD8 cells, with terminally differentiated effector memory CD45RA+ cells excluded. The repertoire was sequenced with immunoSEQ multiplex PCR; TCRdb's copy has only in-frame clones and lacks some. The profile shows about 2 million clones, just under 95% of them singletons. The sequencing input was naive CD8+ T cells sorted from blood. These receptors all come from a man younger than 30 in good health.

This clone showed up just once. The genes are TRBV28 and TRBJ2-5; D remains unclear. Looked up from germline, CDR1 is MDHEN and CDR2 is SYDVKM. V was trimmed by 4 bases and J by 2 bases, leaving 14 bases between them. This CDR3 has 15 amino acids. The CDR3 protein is CASSSTREPQETQYF. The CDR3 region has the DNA TGTGCCAGCAGTTCCACAAGGGAACCTCAAGAGACCCAGTACTTC.

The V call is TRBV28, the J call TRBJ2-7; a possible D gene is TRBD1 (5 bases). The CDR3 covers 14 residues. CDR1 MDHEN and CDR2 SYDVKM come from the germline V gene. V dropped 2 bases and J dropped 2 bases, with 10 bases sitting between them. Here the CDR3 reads CASSLMWTTYEQYF. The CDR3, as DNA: TGTGCCAGCAGTTTAATGTGGACAACCTACGAGCAGTACTTC.

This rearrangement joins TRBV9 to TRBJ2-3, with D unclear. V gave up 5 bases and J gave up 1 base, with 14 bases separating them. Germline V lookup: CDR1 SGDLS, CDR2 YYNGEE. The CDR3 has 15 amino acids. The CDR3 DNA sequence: TGTGCCAGCAGTGGTTATTCGTGGGGCACAGATACGCAGTATTTT. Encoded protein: CASSGYSWGTDTQYF.

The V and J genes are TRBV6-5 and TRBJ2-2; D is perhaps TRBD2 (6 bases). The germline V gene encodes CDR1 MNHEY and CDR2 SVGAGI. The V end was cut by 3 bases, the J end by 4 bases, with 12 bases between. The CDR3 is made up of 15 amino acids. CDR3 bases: TGTGCCAGCAGTTATGAGACAGCGGGCACCGGGGAGCTGTTTTTT. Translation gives CASSYETAGTGELFF.

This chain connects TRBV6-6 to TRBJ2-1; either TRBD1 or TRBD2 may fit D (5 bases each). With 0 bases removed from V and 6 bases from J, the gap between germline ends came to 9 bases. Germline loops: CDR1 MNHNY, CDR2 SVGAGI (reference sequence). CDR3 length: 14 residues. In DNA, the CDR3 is TGTGCCAGCAGTTACTCGGGGGAGAGCAATGAGCAGTTCTTC. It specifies CASSYSGESNEQFF.

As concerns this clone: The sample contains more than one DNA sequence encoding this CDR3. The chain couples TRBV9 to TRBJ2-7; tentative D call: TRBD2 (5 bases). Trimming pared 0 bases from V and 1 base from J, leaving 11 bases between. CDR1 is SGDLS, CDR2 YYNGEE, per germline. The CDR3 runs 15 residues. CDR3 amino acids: CASSVGLAGSYEQYF. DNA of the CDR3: TGTGCCAGCAGCGTAGGCCTAGCAGGTTCCTACGAGCAGTACTTC.

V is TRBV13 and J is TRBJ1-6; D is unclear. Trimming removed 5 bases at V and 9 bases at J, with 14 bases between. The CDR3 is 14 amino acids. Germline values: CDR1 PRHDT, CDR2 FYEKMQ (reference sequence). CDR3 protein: CASSVYGVGSPLHF. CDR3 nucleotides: TGTGCCAGCAGCGTGTACGGAGTTGGTTCACCCCTCCACTTT.

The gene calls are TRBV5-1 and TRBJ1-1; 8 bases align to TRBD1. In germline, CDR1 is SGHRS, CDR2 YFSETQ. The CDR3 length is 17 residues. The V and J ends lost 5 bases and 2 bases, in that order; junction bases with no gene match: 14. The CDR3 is CASRYADTGGKNTEAFF. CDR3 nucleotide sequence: TGCGCCAGCAGATACGCCGATACAGGGGGAAAAAACACTGAAGCTTTCTTT.

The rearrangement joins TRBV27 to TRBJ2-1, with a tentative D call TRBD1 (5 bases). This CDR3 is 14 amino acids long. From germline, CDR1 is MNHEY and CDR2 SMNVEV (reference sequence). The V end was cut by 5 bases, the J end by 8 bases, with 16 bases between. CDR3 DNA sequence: TGTGCCAGCAGTGTGGAGTGGGGCAGGGATGAGCAGTTCTTC. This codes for CASSVEWGRDEQFF.

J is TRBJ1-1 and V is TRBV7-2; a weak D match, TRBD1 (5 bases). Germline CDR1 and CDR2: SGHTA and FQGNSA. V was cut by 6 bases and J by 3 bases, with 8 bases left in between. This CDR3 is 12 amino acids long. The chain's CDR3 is CASRRGHTEAFF. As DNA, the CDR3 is TGTGCCAGCAGGAGGGGACACACTGAAGCTTTCTTT.

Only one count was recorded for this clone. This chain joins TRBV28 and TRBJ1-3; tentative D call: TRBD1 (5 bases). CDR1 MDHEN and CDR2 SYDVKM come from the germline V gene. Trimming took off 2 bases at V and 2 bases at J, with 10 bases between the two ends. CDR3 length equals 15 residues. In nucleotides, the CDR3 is TGTGCCAGCAGTTTAGGCAGGGAACCTGGAAACACCATATATTTT. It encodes CASSLGREPGNTIYF.

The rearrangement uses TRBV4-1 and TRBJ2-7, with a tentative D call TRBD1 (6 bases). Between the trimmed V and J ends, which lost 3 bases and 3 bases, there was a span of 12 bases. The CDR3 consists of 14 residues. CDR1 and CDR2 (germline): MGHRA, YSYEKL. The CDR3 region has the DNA TGCGCCAGCAGCCATGCAAAACAGGGCTACGAGCAGTACTTC. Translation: CASSHAKQGYEQYF.

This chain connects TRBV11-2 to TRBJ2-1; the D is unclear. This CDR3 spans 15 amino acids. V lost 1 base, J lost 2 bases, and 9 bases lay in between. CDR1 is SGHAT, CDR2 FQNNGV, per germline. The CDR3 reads CASSLGSVPYNEQFF. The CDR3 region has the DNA TGTGCCAGCAGCTTAGGTTCCGTTCCCTACAATGAGCAGTTCTTC.

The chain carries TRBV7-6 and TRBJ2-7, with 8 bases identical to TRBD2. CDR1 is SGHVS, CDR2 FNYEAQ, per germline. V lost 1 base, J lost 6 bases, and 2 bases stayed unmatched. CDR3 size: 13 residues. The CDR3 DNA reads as TGTGCCAGCAGCTTAGGACTAGCGCGCGAGCAGTACTTC. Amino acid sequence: CASSLGLAREQYF.

CDR3: CASSRPGAGSTEAFF. CDR3 nucleotides: TGTGCCAGCAGCCGTCCCGGGGCGGGGAGCACTGAAGCTTTCTTT. This sequence joins TRBV16 and TRBJ1-1; tentative D call: TRBD1 (5 bases). This CDR3 has 15 amino acids. V lost 4 bases, J lost 4 bases, and 16 bases lay in between. In germline, CDR1 is KGHSY, CDR2 FQNENV.

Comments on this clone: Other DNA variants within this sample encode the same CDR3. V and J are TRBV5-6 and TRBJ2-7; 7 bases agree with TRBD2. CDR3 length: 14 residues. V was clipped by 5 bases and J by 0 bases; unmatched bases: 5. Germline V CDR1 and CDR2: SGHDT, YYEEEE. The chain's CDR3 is CASSPGGPSYEQYF. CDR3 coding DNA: TGTGCCAGCAGTCCGGGAGGACCCTCCTACGAGCAGTACTTC.

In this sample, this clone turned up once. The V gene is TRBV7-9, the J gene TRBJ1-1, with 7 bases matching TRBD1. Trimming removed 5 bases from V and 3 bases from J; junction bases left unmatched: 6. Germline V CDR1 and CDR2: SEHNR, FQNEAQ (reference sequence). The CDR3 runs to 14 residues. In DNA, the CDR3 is TGTGCCAGCAGCCGAGAAACAGGGGACACTGAAGCTTTCTTT. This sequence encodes CASSRETGDTEAFF.

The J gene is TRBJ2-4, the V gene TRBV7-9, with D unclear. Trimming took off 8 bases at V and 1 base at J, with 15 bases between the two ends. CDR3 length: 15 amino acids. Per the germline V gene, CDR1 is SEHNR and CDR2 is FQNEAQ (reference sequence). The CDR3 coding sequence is TGTGCCAGCGGACGACTCGAGGCGGCCAAAAACATTCAGTACTTC. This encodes CASGRLEAAKNIQYF.

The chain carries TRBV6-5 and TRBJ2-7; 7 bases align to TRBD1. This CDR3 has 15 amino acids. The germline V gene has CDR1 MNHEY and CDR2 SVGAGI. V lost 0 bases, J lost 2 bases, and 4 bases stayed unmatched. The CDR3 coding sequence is TGTGCCAGCAGTTACTCTGGACAGGCTGCCTACGAGCAGTACTTC. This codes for CASSYSGQAAYEQYF.

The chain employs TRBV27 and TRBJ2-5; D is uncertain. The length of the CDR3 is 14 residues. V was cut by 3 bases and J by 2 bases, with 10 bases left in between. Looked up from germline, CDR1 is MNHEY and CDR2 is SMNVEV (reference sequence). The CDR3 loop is CASSLDPLQETQYF. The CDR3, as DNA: TGTGCCAGCAGTTTGGACCCGTTACAAGAGACCCAGTACTTC.

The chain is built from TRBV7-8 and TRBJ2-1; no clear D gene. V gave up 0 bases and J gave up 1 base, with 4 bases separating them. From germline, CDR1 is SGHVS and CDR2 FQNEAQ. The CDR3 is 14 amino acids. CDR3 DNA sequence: TGTGCCAGCAGCTTAGCGTTTTCCTACAATGAGCAGTTCTTC. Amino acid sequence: CASSLAFSYNEQFF. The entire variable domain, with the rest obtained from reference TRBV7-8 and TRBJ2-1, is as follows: GAGVSQSPRYKVAKRGQDVALRCDPISGHVSLFWYQQALGQGPEFLTYFQNEAQLDKSGLPSDRFFAERPEGSVSTLKIQRTQQEDSAVYLCASSLAFSYNEQFFGPGTRLTVL.

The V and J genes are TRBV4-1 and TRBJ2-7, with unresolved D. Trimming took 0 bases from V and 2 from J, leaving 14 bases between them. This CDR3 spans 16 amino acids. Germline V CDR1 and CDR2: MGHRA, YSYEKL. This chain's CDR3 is CASSQEKGPLTYEQYF. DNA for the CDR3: TGCGCCAGCAGCCAAGAAAAGGGCCCTCTTACCTACGAGCAGTACTTC.

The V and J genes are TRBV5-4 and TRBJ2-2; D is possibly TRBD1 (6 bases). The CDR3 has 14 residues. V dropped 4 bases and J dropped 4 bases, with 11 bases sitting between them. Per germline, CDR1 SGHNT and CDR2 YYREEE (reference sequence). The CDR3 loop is CASSPGQSTGELFF. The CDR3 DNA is TGTGCCAGCAGCCCCGGACAGTCCACCGGGGAGCTGTTTTTT.

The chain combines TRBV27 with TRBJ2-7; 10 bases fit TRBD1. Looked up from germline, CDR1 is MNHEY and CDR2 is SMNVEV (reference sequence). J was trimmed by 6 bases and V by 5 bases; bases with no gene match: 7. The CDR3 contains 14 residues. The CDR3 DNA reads TGTGCCAGCAGTATGACAGGGGGCATGACCGAGCAGTACTTC. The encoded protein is CASSMTGGMTEQYF.

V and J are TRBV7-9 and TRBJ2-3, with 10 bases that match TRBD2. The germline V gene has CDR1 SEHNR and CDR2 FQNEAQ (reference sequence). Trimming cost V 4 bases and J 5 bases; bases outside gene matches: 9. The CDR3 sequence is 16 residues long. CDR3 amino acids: CASSYPGLAGVDTQYF. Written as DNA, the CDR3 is TGTGCCAGCAGCTACCCGGGGCTAGCGGGAGTAGATACGCAGTATTTT.

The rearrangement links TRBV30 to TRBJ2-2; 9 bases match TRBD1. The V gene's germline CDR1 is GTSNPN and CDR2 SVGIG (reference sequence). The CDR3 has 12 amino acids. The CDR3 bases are TGTGCTGGGACAGGGCAGAACGGGGAGCTGTTTTTT. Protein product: CAGTGQNGELFF.

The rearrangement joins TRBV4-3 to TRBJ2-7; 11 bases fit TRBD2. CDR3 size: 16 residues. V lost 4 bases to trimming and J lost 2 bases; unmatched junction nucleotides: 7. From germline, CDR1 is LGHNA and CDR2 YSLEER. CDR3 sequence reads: CASSRVGLAETYEQYF. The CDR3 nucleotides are TGCGCCAGCAGCCGGGTGGGACTAGCGGAAACCTACGAGCAGTACTTC.

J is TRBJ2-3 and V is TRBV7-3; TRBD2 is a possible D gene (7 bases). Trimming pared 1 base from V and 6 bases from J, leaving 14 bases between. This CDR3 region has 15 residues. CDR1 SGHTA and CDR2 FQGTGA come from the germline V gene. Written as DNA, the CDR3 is TGTGCCAGCAGCTTAAGGGGGGGCAGTCTGGATACGCAGTATTTT. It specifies CASSLRGGSLDTQYF. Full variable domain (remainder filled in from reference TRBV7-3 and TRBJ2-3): GAGVSQTPSNKVTEKGKYVELRCDPISGHTALYWYRQSLGQGPEFLIYFQGTGAADDSGLPNDRFFAVRPEGSVSTLKIQRTERGDSAVYLCASSLRGGSLDTQYFGPGTRLTVL.

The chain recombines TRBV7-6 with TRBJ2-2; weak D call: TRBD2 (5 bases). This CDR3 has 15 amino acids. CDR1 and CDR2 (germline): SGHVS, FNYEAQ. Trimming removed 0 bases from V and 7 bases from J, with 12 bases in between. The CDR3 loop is CASSLAGEVVGELFF. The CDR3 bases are TGTGCCAGCAGCTTAGCGGGAGAGGTTGTCGGGGAGCTGTTTTTT.

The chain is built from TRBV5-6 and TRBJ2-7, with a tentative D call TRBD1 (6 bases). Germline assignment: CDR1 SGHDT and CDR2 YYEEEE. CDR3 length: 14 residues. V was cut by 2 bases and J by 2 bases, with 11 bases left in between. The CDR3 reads CASSFGTLTYEQYF. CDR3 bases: TGTGCCAGCAGCTTCGGGACACTTACCTACGAGCAGTACTTC.

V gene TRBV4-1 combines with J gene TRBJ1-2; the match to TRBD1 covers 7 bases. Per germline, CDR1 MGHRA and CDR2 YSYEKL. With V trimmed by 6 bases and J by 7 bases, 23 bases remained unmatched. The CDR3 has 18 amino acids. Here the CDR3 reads CASRPSLASRAQGGGYTF. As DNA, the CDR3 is TGCGCCAGCAGACCTTCTCTAGCCTCACGTGCGCAGGGGGGTGGCTACACCTTC.

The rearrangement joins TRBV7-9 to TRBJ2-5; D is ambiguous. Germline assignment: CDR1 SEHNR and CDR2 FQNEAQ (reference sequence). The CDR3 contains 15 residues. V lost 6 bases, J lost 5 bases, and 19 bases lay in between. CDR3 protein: CASSHQPDSHETQYF. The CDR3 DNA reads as TGTGCCAGCAGTCACCAACCCGATTCTCACGAGACCCAGTACTTC. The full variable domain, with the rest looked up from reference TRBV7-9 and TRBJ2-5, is DTGVSQNPRHKITKRGQNVTFRCDPISEHNRLYWYRQTLGQGPEFLTYFQNEAQLEKSRLLSDRFSAERPKGSFSTLEIQRTEQGDSAMYLCASSHQPDSHETQYFGPGTRLLVL.